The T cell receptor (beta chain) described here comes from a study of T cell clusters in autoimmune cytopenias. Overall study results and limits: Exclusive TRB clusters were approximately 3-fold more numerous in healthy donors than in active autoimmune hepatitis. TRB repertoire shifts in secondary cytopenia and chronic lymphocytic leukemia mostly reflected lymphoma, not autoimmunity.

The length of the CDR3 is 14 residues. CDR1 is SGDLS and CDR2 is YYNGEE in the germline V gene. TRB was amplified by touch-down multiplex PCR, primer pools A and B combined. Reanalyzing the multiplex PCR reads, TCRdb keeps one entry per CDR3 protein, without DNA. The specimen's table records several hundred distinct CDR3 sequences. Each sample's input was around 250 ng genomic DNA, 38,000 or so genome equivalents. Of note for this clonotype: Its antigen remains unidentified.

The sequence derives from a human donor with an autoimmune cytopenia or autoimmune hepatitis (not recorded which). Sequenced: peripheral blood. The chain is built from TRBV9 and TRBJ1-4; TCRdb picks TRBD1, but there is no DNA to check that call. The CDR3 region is CASSAGTGNEKLFF.